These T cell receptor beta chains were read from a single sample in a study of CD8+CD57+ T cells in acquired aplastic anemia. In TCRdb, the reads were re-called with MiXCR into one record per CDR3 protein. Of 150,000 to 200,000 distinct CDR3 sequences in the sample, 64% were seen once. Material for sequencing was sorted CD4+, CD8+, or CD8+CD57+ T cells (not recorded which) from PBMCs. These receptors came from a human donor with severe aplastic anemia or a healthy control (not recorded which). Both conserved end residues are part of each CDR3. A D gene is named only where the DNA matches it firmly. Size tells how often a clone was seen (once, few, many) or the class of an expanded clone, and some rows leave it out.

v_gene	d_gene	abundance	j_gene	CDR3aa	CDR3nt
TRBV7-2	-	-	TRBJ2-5	CASSLGSAGSQETQYF	TGTGCCAGCAGCTTAGGTTCGGCAGGTTCTCAAGAGACCCAGTACTTC
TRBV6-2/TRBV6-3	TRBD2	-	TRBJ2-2	CASSYDVTSGDGELFF	TGTGCCAGCAGTTACGATGTGACTAGCGGGGACGGGGAGCTGTTTTTT
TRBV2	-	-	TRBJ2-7	CASTTLNDEQYF	TGTGCCAGCACCACCTTGAACGACGAGCAGTACTTC
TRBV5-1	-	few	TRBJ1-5	CASSQDADQPQHF	TGCGCCAGCAGTCAAGACGCCGATCAGCCCCAGCATTTT
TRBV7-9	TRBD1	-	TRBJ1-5	CASQGGNSNQPQHF	TGTGCCAGTCAGGGGGGGAATAGCAATCAGCCCCAGCATTTT
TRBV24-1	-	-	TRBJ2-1	CATSDSDPRSYNEQFF	TGTGCCACCAGTGATTCCGATCCCAGGTCCTACAATGAGCAGTTCTTC
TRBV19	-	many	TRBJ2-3	CASSIEARGTDTQYF	TGTGCCAGTAGTATAGAAGCGAGGGGGACAGATACGCAGTATTTT
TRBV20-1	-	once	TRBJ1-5	CSARSRDQPQHF	TGCAGTGCTAGGTCCAGGGATCAGCCCCAGCATTTT
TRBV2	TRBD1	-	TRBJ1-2	CASSERRGRMDYGYTF	TGTGCCAGCAGTGAAAGGAGGGGGCGAATGGACTATGGCTACACCTTC
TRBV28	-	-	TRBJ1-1	CASSLTSGTEAFF	TGTGCCAGCAGTTTAACGTCGGGGACTGAAGCTTTCTTT